A selection of T cell receptor beta chains follows, all from one sample in a study of blood T cell repertoires in COVID-19. The assay was immunoSEQ multiplex PCR, and TCRdb's table has in-frame clones only and misses some. Seen here are fewer than 180,000 clones, about four fifths observed once, and the top ten hold under 2.5%. The material sequenced was peripheral blood. These receptors were collected from a man between 65 and 85 years old with acute or convalescent COVID-19. Each CDR3 is given with its conserved first and last residue. The D gene is left open where the match is weak. Clone size, where shown, is once, few, many, or a class for clones that have expanded.

TRBV5-1	TRBJ2-2	.	.	TGCGCCAGCAGCCCTCGTGGTGGAGGCGGGGAGACGAACACCGGGGAGCTGTTTTTT	CASSPRGGGGETNTGELFF
TRBV18	TRBJ2-5	once	.	TGTGCCAGCTCAGCACAACAGGGTAATCAAGAGACCCAGTACTTC	CASSAQQGNQETQYF
TRBV2	TRBJ2-5	.	.	TGTGCCAGCAGTGAAGGTACCGGGGTGGAGACCCAGTACTTC	CASSEGTGVETQYF
TRBV5-4	TRBJ1-1	.	.	TGTGCCAGCAGCTTTCTGAGAGGCAGCGGATACACTGAAGCTTTCTTT	CASSFLRGSGYTEAFF
TRBV28	TRBJ1-1	.	TRBD1	TGTGCCAGCAGGGTCCCGGGACAGGGAACTGAAGCTTTCTTT	CASRVPGQGTEAFF
TRBV4-1	TRBJ2-5	.	TRBD2	TGCGCCAGCAGCCAAGAACCCCTGGGACTAGCGGGGGTGAGGGAGACCCAGTACTTC	CASSQEPLGLAGVRETQYF
TRBV28	TRBJ1-2	few	TRBD1	TGTGCCAGCAGTCTTTCGACAGGGGAAGTAGGCTACACCTTC	CASSLSTGEVGYTF
TRBV5-1	TRBJ2-1	.	TRBD1	TGCGCCAGCAGCTTGGACCAGGGGGCCTACAATGAGCAGTTCTTC	CASSLDQGAYNEQFF
TRBV27	TRBJ2-1	.	TRBD2	TGTGCCAGCAGTACCGGGACTAGAGAGGGCAATGAGCAGTTCTTC	CASSTGTREGNEQFF
TRBV9	TRBJ2-1	.	TRBD2	TGTGCCAGCAGCGTAGAAAGGGGGACTAGCGGGAGTAGGAGAGATGAGCAGTTCTTC	CASSVERGTSGSRRDEQFF
TRBV11-2	TRBJ2-5	.	TRBD2	TGTGCCAGCAGCCCGTCCGGGACTAGAGAAGAGACCCAGTACTTC	CASSPSGTREETQYF
TRBV2	TRBJ2-4	.	.	TGTGCCAGCAGTGAAGGGGGCTTGGGAGCCAAAAACATTCAGTACTTC	CASSEGGLGAKNIQYF
TRBV10-1	TRBJ2-1	.	.	TGCGCCAGCCAGGTGGGCAACGACAATGAGCAGTTCTTC	CASQVGNDNEQFF
TRBV7-8	TRBJ2-5	.	.	TGTGCCAGCAGCTCCCGACTAGGCGGACAGACCCAGTACTTC	CASSSRLGGQTQYF
TRBV10-3	TRBJ2-3	.	TRBD2	TGTGCCATCAGTGGGTTGACTAGCGGTGGGGTCACAGATACGCAGTATTTT	CAISGLTSGGVTDTQYF
TRBV3-1/TRBV3-2	TRBJ1-4	.	.	TGTGCCAGCAGCCAAGAGGCAAATGAAAAACTGTTTTTT	CASSQEANEKLFF
TRBV5-1	TRBJ2-7	.	TRBD1	TGCGCCAGCAGCTTGACAGGGGTCGAGCAGTACTTC	CASSLTGVEQYF
TRBV19	TRBJ2-1	.	TRBD1	TGTGCCAGTAGTATAATCGGGACAGGGGGTGGAGGAGGCTCCTACAATGAGCAGTTCTTC	CASSIIGTGGGGGSYNEQFF
TRBV6-5	TRBJ1-1	many	.	TGTGCCAGCAGTTCCATTACAGAGAACACTGAAGCTTTCTTT	CASSSITENTEAFF
TRBV27	TRBJ1-6	.	.	TGTGCCAGCCGCTCAGCGGAAGAGCATTCACCCCTCCACTTT	CASRSAEEHSPLHF
TRBV5-1	TRBJ2-5	.	.	TGCGCCAGCAGCTTGAAGGTCCCTAGAGATAAAGAGACCCAGTACTTC	CASSLKVPRDKETQYF
TRBV30	TRBJ2-3	.	.	TGTGCCTGGAGCCTACAAGGGACTAGCACAGATACGCAGTATTTT	CAWSLQGTSTDTQYF
TRBV10-3	TRBJ2-7	once	TRBD1	TGTGCCATCAGTTCCCGGGACAGGGGTGAGCAGTACTTC	CAISSRDRGEQYF